This TCR beta chain came from a study of Ad26.COV2.S vaccination and SARS-CoV-2 variants. The repertoire was sequenced with immunoSEQ multiplex PCR; TCRdb's copy has only in-frame clones and lacks some. Found here are about 370,000 clones, approximately 86% of them singletons; the top ten hold under 3.5%. The treatment here: around 19 received Ad26.COV2.S at low or high dose, single or two shots; roughly five received placebo; per-sample allocation not given. The samples date from day 63 after the first vaccine or placebo injection. This TCR derives from a person aged 18-65 years who received the Ad26.COV2.S COVID-19 vaccine or a placebo. Sample: peripheral blood, taken in a trial of Ad26.COV2.S vaccine versus placebo.

This chain's CDR3 is CASSLRWPQGNTEAFF. The CDR3 nucleotides are TGTGCCAGCAGCTTACGGTGGCCCCAGGGGAACACTGAAGCTTTCTTT. The chain recombines TRBV7-8 with TRBJ1-1, with D tentatively TRBD1 (5 bases). The CDR3 runs 16 residues. Germline V lookup: CDR1 SGHVS, CDR2 FQNEAQ. Trimming cost V 2 bases and J 1 base, with 14 bases left between them.